The 5 T cell receptor beta chains below come from one sample, sequenced in a study of molecular identifiers for immune sequencing clone quantification listed by TCRdb under 2018. Library prep was done by PCR. Instrument on record: Illumina HiSeq 4000. TCRdb passed the public sequencing reads through fastp at Q25 and MiXCR, retaining productive beta sequences. Each entry merges the rows of one CDR3 protein and shows their most common DNA and genes. The sample yields 600,000 to 650,000 distinct CDR3 sequences; less than 20% were counted once. The ten largest clones capture approximately 0.9% of the sample. Sequencing was performed on naive CD8+ T cells from blood, with Jurkat cell RNA spiked in. The sample's cell subset or site, from its label and the paper: FACS-sorted CD8+CD4-CCR7+CD45RA+ naive T cells. These receptors came from a human donor in good health. Some libraries in this study had Jurkat cell RNA spiked in.

This clonotype was recorded many times. This chain uses TRBV5-4 with TRBJ1-1, with D unclear. This CDR3 has 15 residues. Between the trimmed V and J ends, which lost 1 base and 1 base, there was a span of 11 bases. In germline, CDR1 is SGHNT, CDR2 YYREEE (reference sequence). The CDR3 bases are TGTGCCAGCAGCTTGCTAGGACGGGGGAACACTGAAGCTTTCTTT. The encoded protein is CASSLLGRGNTEAFF.

The chain has TRBV7-6 and TRBJ2-7, with a weak D call TRBD1 (5 bases). CDR1 SGHVS and CDR2 FNYEAQ come from the germline V gene. V was cut by 1 base and J by 5 bases, with 15 bases left in between. The CDR3 is 15 residues long. DNA of the CDR3: TGTGCCAGCAGCTTAGGGACACATGCAACCCACGAGCAGTACTTC. Protein sequence: CASSLGTHATHEQYF. The whole variable domain, remainder taken from reference TRBV7-6 and TRBJ2-7, is GAGVSQSPRYKVTKRGQDVALRCDPISGHVSLYWYRQALGQGPEFLTYFNYEAQQDKSGLPNDRFSAERPEGSISTLTIQRTEQRDSAMYRCASSLGTHATHEQYFGPGTRLTVT.

In this sample, this clonotype turned up many times. This sequence joins TRBV27 and TRBJ2-3; TRBD1 or TRBD2 may be the D gene (5 bases each). V lost 0 bases and J 2 bases, leaving 12 bases between the germline ends. Germline assignment: CDR1 MNHEY and CDR2 SMNVEV (reference sequence). This CDR3 has 16 residues. The CDR3 spells CASSLSASRDTDTQYF. CDR3 sequence (DNA): TGTGCCAGCAGTTTATCGGCTAGCAGGGACACAGATACGCAGTATTTT.

The chain recombines TRBV20-1 with TRBJ1-2; 10 bases align to TRBD1. Germline assignment: CDR1 DFQATT and CDR2 SNEGSKA (reference sequence). J lost 2 bases, V lost 5 bases, and 8 bases had no gene match. CDR3 size: 15 residues. Here the CDR3 DNA reads TGCAGTGCTCGTGCCCCGACAGGGGGCAACTATGGCTACACCTTC. This encodes CSARAPTGGNYGYTF.

As for this clonotype: One base away lies a much larger clone, so this may be a sequencing read error. It is likely a read error, because the conserved phenylalanine at the end of the CDR3 is missing. The chain links TRBV6-5 to TRBJ1-1; D ambiguous. Germline V gene lookup returns CDR1 MNHEY and CDR2 SVGAGI. The CDR3 loop spans 14 amino acids. Trimming took off 2 bases at V and 1 base at J, with 8 bases between the two ends. Here the CDR3 reads CASSYGRSNTEAFI. The CDR3 DNA reads as TGTGCCAGCAGTTACGGAAGATCGAACACTGAAGCTTTCATT.